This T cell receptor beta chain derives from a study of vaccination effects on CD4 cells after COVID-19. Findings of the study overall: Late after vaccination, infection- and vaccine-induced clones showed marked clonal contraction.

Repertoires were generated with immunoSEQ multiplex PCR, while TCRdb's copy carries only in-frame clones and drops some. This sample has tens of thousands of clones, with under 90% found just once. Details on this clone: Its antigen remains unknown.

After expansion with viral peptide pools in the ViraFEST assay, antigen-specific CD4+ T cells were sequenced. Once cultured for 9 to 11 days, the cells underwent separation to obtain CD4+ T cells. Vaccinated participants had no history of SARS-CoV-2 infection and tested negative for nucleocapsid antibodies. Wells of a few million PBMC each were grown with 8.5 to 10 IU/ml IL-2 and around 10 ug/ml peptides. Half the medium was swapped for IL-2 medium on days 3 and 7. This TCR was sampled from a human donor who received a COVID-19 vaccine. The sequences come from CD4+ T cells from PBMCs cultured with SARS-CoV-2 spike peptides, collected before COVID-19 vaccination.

The CDR3 region has the DNA TGTGCCAGCAGCCAAGGACAACAGGAAAACACTGAAGCTTTCTTT. This encodes CASSQGQQENTEAFF. The chain employs TRBV3-1 (or the pseudogene TRBV3-2) and TRBJ1-1, with D perhaps matching TRBD1 (5 bases). CDR1 and CDR2 from the germline V gene are LGHDT and YNNKEL (reference sequence). The V end lost 1 base, the J end lost 2 bases, and 11 bases lay between the germline ends. This CDR3 is built from 15 residues.